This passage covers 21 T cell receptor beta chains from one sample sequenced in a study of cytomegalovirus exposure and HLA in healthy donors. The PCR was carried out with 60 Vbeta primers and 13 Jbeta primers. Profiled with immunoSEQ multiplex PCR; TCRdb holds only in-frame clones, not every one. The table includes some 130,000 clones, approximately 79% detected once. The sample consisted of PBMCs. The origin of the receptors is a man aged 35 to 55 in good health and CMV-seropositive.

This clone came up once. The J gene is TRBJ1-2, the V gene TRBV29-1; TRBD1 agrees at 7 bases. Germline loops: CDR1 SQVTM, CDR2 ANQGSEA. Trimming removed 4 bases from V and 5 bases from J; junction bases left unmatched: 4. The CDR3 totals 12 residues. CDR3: CSVGQGTYGYTF. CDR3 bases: TGCAGCGTTGGACAGGGAACTTATGGCTACACCTTC. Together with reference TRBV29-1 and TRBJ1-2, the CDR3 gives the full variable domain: SAVISQKPSRDICQRGTSLTIQCQVDSQVTMMFWYRQQPGQSLTLIATANQGSEATYESGFVIDKFPISRPNLTFSTLTVSNMSPEDSSIYLCSVGQGTYGYTFGSGTRLTVV.

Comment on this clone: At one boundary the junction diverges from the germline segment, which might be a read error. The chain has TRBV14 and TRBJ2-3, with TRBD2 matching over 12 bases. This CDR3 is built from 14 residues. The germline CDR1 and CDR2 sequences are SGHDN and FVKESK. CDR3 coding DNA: TGTGTCAGCAGCTGGGGACTAGCGGGTGATACGCAGTATTTT. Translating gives CVSSWGLAGDTQYF.

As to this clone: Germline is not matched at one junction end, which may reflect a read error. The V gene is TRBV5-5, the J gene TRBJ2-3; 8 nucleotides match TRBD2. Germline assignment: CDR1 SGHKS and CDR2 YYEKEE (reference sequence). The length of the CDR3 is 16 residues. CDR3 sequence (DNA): TGTGCCAGCAGCTTGGAAGCGGGAGCGAGCACGGATACGCAGTATTTT. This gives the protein CASSLEAGASTDTQYF.

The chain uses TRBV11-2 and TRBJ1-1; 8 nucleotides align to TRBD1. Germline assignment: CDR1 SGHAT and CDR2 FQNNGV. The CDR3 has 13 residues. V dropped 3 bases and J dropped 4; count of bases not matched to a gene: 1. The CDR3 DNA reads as TGTGCCAGCAGCTTCACAGGGGGCACTGAAGCTTTCTTT. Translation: CASSFTGGTEAFF.

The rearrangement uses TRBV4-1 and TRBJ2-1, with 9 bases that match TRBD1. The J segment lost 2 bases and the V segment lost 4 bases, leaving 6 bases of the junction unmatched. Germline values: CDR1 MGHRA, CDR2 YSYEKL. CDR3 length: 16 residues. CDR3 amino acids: CASSRDRGGTYNEQFF. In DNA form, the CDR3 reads TGCGCCAGCAGCCGTGACAGGGGGGGAACCTACAATGAGCAGTTCTTC.

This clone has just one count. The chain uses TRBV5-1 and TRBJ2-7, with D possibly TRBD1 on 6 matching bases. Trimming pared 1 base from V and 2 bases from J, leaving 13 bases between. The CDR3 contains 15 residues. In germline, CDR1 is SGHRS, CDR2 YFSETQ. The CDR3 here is CASSLTGIRPYEQYF. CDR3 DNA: TGCGCCAGCAGCTTGACAGGGATTCGCCCCTACGAGCAGTACTTC.

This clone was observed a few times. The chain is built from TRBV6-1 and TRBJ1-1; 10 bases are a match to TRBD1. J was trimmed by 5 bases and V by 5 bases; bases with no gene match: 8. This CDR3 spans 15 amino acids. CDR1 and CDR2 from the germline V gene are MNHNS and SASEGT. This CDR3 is CASSSRDRGDTEAFF. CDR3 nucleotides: TGTGCCAGCAGTTCCCGGGACAGGGGAGATACTGAAGCTTTCTTT.

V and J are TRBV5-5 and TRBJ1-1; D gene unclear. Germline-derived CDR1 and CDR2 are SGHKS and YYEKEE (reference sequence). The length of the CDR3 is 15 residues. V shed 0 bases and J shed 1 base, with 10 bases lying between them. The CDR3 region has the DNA TGTGCCAGCAGCTTGGCCGGGGAGCGGAACACTGAAGCTTTCTTT. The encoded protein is CASSLAGERNTEAFF.

The CDR3 DNA is TGTGCCATCAGTGAGTCGACATCAGGCACAGAATGGAATACTGAAGCTTTCTTT. Its translation is CAISESTSGTEWNTEAFF. The chain recombines TRBV10-3 with TRBJ1-1; D uncertain. The CDR3 loop spans 18 amino acids. V shed 0 bases and J shed 5 bases, with 22 bases lying between them. Germline CDR1 reads ENHRY; CDR2 reads SYGVKD.

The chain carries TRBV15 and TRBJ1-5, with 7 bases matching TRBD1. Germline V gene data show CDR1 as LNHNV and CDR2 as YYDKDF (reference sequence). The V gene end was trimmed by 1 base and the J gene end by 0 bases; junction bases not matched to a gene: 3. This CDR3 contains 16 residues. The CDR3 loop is CATSRGDRDSNQPQHF. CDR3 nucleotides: TGTGCCACCAGCAGAGGTGACAGGGATAGCAATCAGCCCCAGCATTTT.

CDR3 sequence (DNA): TGTGCCAGCAGTTTAATACCGGGACTTGTGGGAGTCATTAACGAGCAGTACTTC. Its protein is CASSLIPGLVGVINEQYF. This chain uses TRBV28 with TRBJ2-7; D possibly corresponds to TRBD2 (6 bases). In germline, CDR1 is MDHEN, CDR2 SYDVKM. The CDR3 runs to 18 residues. The germline V and J ends were trimmed by 2 bases and 5 bases, with 25 bases remaining between them.

In DNA, the CDR3 is TGTGCCAGCTCACCCCAACAACGGACACAAACCGGCTACACCTTC. Its protein is CASSPQQRTQTGYTF. The chain employs TRBV18 and TRBJ1-2, with a possible D match to TRBD1 (5 bases). Germline V gene sequence: CDR1 KGHSH, CDR2 LQKENI. The CDR3 totals 15 residues. V dropped 3 bases and J dropped 8 bases, with 19 bases sitting between them.

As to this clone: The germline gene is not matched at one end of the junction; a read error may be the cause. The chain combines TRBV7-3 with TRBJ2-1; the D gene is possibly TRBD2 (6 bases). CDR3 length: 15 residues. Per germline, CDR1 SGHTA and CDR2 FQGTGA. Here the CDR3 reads CASAVGVAVYNERFF. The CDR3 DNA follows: TGTGCCAGCGCCGTCGGGGTAGCGGTCTACAATGAGCGGTTCTTC.

This CDR3 is CASSFTGGWETQYF. The CDR3 DNA is TGCGCCAGCAGCTTTACAGGGGGCTGGGAGACCCAGTACTTC. V and J are TRBV5-1 and TRBJ2-5; 9 nucleotides agree with TRBD1. The CDR3 extends over 14 amino acids. CDR1 and CDR2 (germline): SGHRS, YFSETQ. The junction had 4 bases not matched to a gene; V was cut back by 2 bases and J by 5 bases.

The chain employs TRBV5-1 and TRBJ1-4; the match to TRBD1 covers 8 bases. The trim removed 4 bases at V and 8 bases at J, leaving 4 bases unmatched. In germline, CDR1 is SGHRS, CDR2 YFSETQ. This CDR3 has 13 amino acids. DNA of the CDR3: TGCGCCAGCAGCGTGGGACAGGTGGAAAAACTGTTTTTT. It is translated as CASSVGQVEKLFF.

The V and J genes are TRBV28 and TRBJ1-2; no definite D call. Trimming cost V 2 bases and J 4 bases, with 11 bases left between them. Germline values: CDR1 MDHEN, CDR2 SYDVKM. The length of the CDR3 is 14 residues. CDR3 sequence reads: CASSLPGSPYGYTF. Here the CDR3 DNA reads TGTGCCAGCAGTTTACCGGGGAGCCCCTATGGCTACACCTTC.

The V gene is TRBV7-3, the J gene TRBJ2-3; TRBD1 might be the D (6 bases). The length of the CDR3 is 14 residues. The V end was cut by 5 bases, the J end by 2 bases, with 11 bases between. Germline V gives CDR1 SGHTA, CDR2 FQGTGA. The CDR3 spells CASSPGTHTDTQYF. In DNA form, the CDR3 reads TGTGCCAGCAGCCCCGGGACACACACAGATACGCAGTATTTT.

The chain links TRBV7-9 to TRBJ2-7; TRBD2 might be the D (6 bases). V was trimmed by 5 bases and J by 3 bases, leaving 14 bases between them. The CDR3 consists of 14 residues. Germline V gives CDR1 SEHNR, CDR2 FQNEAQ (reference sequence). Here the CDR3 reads CASSISGLFYEQYF. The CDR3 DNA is TGTGCCAGCAGCATATCGGGACTCTTCTACGAGCAGTACTTC.

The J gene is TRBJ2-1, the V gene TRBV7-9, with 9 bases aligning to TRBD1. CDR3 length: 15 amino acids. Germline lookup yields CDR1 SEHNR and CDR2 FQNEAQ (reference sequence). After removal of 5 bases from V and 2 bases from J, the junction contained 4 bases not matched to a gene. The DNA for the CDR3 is TGTGCCAGCAGCCAGGGACAGGGAACCTACAATGAGCAGTTCTTC. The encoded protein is CASSQGQGTYNEQFF.

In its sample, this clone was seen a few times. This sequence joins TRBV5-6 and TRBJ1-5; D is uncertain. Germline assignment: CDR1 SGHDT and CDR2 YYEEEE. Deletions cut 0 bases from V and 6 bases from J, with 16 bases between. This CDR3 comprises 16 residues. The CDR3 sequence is CASSLGTQTSGQPQHF. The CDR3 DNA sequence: TGTGCCAGCAGCTTGGGGACTCAGACAAGCGGTCAGCCCCAGCATTTT.

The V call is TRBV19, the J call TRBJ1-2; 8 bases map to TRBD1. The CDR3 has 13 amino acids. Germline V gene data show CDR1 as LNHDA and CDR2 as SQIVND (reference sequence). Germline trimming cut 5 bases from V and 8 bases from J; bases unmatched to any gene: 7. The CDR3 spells CASSPGQGEGYTF. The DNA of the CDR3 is TGTGCCAGTAGTCCCGGACAGGGTGAAGGCTACACCTTC.